These T cell receptor beta chains were read from a single sample in a study of CD8 T cells in Susac syndrome. TCRdb independently ran MiXCR on the immunoSEQ multiplex PCR reads; one entry per CDR3 protein. This sample has 250,000 to 300,000 distinct CDR3 sequences, with roughly 81% found just once. Sequencing was carried out using CD8+ T cells from PBMCs. These receptors all come from a human donor with multiple sclerosis. The CDR3 runs from the conserved cysteine through the conserved F or W. Each record gives: J gene, V gene, clone size, D gene, CDR3 DNA, CDR3 protein. The D gene is left open where the match is weak. Clone size is shown for a subset of rows, as once, few, many or a class of expanded clone.

J: TRBJ1-2; V: TRBV6-1; size: .; D: .; DNA: TGTGCCAGCAATCCTCAAAGGGTTGGCGCTGGCTACACCTTC; CDR3: CASNPQRVGAGYTF
J: TRBJ2-7; V: TRBV28; size: .; D: TRBD2; DNA: TGTGCCAGCAGCAGGACTAGCTGGTCCTACGAGCAGTACTTC; CDR3: CASSRTSWSYEQYF
J: TRBJ2-1; V: TRBV10-1; size: .; D: TRBD2; DNA: TGCGCCAGCAGTGACCTGGGACTAGCGGGAATTAGTGGTGAGCAGTTCTTC; CDR3: CASSDLGLAGISGEQFF
J: TRBJ1-1; V: TRBV9; size: .; D: .; DNA: TGTGCCAGCAGCGTCGATAACACTGAAGCTTTCTTT; CDR3: CASSVDNTEAFF
J: TRBJ2-7; V: TRBV28; size: .; D: .; DNA: TGTGCCAGCACGTCGGGATACGAGCAGTACTTC; CDR3: CASTSGYEQYF
J: TRBJ2-7; V: TRBV7-6; size: .; D: .; DNA: TGTGCCAGCAGCTTAAACAGGGGCGCGCAGACTAGAAGCTCCTACGAGCAGTACTTC; CDR3: CASSLNRGAQTRSSYEQYF
J: TRBJ2-7; V: TRBV4-1; size: .; D: .; DNA: TGCGCCAGCAGCCCCCCCGGGCGGGTCGAGCAGTACTTC; CDR3: CASSPPGRVEQYF
J: TRBJ2-6; V: TRBV19; size: few; D: .; DNA: TGTGCCAGTACCCCTAGTGGGGCCAACGTCCTGACTTTC; CDR3: CASTPSGANVLTF
J: TRBJ2-1; V: TRBV16; size: .; D: .; DNA: TGTGCCAGCAGCCATAATAGTCGCAATGAGCAGTTCTTC; CDR3: CASSHNSRNEQFF
J: TRBJ2-7; V: TRBV30; size: .; D: TRBD2; DNA: TGTGCCTGGAGTCTAGGACTAGCGGCCGAGCAGTACTTC; CDR3: CAWSLGLAAEQYF
J: TRBJ2-1; V: TRBV29-1; size: .; D: TRBD2; DNA: TGCAGCGTTGTTATGGGTCTAGCGGGAGCATCCCCACGTTACAATGAGCAGTTCTTC; CDR3: CSVVMGLAGASPRYNEQFF
J: TRBJ2-7; V: TRBV15; size: .; D: TRBD1; DNA: TGTGCCACCAGCAGCCCGGACAGGGTCTACGAGCAGTACTTC; CDR3: CATSSPDRVYEQYF
J: TRBJ2-5; V: TRBV13; size: .; D: .; DNA: TGTGCCAGCAGACTGGGCCTTGCTAAAGAGACCCAGTACTTC; CDR3: CASRLGLAKETQYF
J: TRBJ2-7; V: TRBV30; size: .; D: .; DNA: TGTGCCTGGAGCCACGGGAGAGGGGGGGACGAGCAGTACTTC; CDR3: CAWSHGRGGDEQYF
J: TRBJ2-2; V: TRBV27; size: .; D: TRBD1; DNA: TGTGCCAGCAGTTTATTTCGGACAGGGAGAACCGGGGAGCTGTTTTTT; CDR3: CASSLFRTGRTGELFF
J: TRBJ1-2; V: TRBV7-9; size: .; D: TRBD1; DNA: TGTGCCAGCAGCTTAACCCGCGCGACAGGGAGTAACTATGGCTACACCTTC; CDR3: CASSLTRATGSNYGYTF
J: TRBJ2-3; V: TRBV28; size: .; D: TRBD2; DNA: TGTGCCAGCAGTTTATCACTAGCGCGGGCAGATACGCAGTATTTT; CDR3: CASSLSLARADTQYF
J: TRBJ2-7; V: TRBV2; size: .; D: TRBD1; DNA: TGTGCCACCCACAGGGGGCAGGCCTACGAGCAGTACTTC; CDR3: CATHRGQAYEQYF
J: TRBJ2-2; V: TRBV30; size: .; D: TRBD2; DNA: TGTGCCTGGAGTGTGGGAGGGGCCGCCGGGGAGCTGTTTTTT; CDR3: CAWSVGGAAGELFF
J: TRBJ1-5; V: TRBV9; size: .; D: .; DNA: TGTGCCAGCAGCGCCTATCAGGGACCGGGGCCCCAGCATTTT; CDR3: CASSAYQGPGPQHF
J: TRBJ2-3; V: TRBV4-1; size: .; D: .; DNA: TGCGCCAGCAGCTATCGATTAACTAGCACAGATACGCAGTATTTT; CDR3: CASSYRLTSTDTQYF
J: TRBJ2-1; V: TRBV19; size: once; D: TRBD2; DNA: TGTGCCAGTAGCAAACGGGGGGAAACCCCCTCCGGTCGGACCCCGGACAATGAGCAGTTCTTC; CDR3: CASSKRGETPSGRTPDNEQFF
J: TRBJ2-7; V: TRBV2; size: few; D: TRBD1; DNA: TGTGCCAGCAGTTCCGGGACAGGCTACGAGCAGTACTTC; CDR3: CASSSGTGYEQYF
J: TRBJ2-7; V: TRBV19; size: .; D: .; DNA: TGTGCCAGTAGTATACGAGACAGGCTTGAGGAGCAGTACTTC; CDR3: CASSIRDRLEEQYF
J: TRBJ2-1; V: TRBV12-5; size: .; D: TRBD1; DNA: TGTGCTAGTGCCCTCACAACAGGGGGAGGTTCCTACAATGAGCAGTTCTTC; CDR3: CASALTTGGGSYNEQFF
J: TRBJ2-6; V: TRBV28; size: .; D: .; DNA: TGTGCCAGCAGTTTATTGGTGATTGGGGCCAACGTCCTGACTTTC; CDR3: CASSLLVIGANVLTF
J: TRBJ1-1; V: TRBV7-9; size: .; D: .; DNA: TGTGCCAGCAGCTTAGCAGACCGCGCAGCTTTCTTT; CDR3: CASSLADRAAFF
J: TRBJ2-1; V: TRBV7-8; size: .; D: .; DNA: TGTGCCAGCAGCCGGACCGGGGGTAGGGGGGATGAGCAGTTCTTC; CDR3: CASSRTGGRGDEQFF
J: TRBJ2-7; V: TRBV27; size: .; D: .; DNA: TGTGCCAGCAGTTTACTGGGAATGAGGGAGCAGTACTTC; CDR3: CASSLLGMREQYF
J: TRBJ2-2; V: TRBV28; size: .; D: .; DNA: TGTGCCAGCAGCCTCGTTTTTGGAAACACCGGGGAGCTGTTTTTT; CDR3: CASSLVFGNTGELFF
J: TRBJ2-2; V: TRBV28; size: .; D: TRBD1; DNA: TGTGCCAGCACCTTACAGGGGGGCACCGGGGAGCTGTTTTTT; CDR3: CASTLQGGTGELFF
J: TRBJ1-2; V: TRBV15; size: .; D: .; DNA: TGTGCCACCAGCGGACGAAACAGGGATGGCTACACCTTC; CDR3: CATSGRNRDGYTF
J: TRBJ2-1; V: TRBV6-1; size: .; D: TRBD1; DNA: TGTGCCAGCAGTGAATGGCGGTGGCAGGGGGATGAGCAGTTCTTC; CDR3: CASSEWRWQGDEQFF
J: TRBJ1-5; V: TRBV20-1; size: .; D: .; DNA: TGCAGTGCTAGAGTAGGGGATCAGCCCCAGCATTTT; CDR3: CSARVGDQPQHF
J: TRBJ2-3; V: TRBV12-3/TRBV12-4; size: .; D: .; DNA: TGTGCCAGCAACCAGGGACTCCTGGGCAGCACAGATACGCAGTATTTT; CDR3: CASNQGLLGSTDTQYF
J: TRBJ2-7; V: TRBV20-1; size: .; D: TRBD2; DNA: TGCAGTGCTAGCCTGGGGACTAGCACCTCCTACGAGCAGTACTTC; CDR3: CSASLGTSTSYEQYF
J: TRBJ2-3; V: TRBV15; size: .; D: TRBD2; DNA: TGTGCCACCAGCAGAGATCCCGCGGGGGGCACAGATACGCAGTATTTT; CDR3: CATSRDPAGGTDTQYF
J: TRBJ2-2; V: TRBV28; size: once; D: .; DNA: TGTGCCAGCCAACGACTAGTTGCGTATACCGGGGAGCTGTTTTTT; CDR3: CASQRLVAYTGELFF
J: TRBJ2-4; V: TRBV2; size: .; D: .; DNA: TGTGCCAGCAGTGTCCCGGCCGCCAGGGAAAAAAACATTCAGTACTTC; CDR3: CASSVPAAREKNIQYF
J: TRBJ2-7; V: TRBV19; size: .; D: TRBD1; DNA: TGTGCCGTGGCCTCGGGACAGGCTTTATCCGAGCAGTACTTC; CDR3: CAVASGQALSEQYF
J: TRBJ2-2; V: TRBV28; size: .; D: TRBD2; DNA: TGTGCCAGCAGCGCGACTAGCGCCGGGGAGCTGTTTTTT; CDR3: CASSATSAGELFF
J: TRBJ1-5; V: TRBV5-6; size: once; D: TRBD1; DNA: TGTGCCAGCAGCATGCTACAGGGGGGTCATCAGCCCCAGCATTTT; CDR3: CASSMLQGGHQPQHF
J: TRBJ1-2; V: TRBV9; size: .; D: TRBD1; DNA: TGTGCCAGCAGCGTTCCCCGACAGGGGGTAGTAAGTGGCTACACCTTC; CDR3: CASSVPRQGVVSGYTF
J: TRBJ2-5; V: TRBV7-9; size: .; D: .; DNA: TGTGCCAGCAGCTTTCCCGCATGGGAGACCCAGTACTTC; CDR3: CASSFPAWETQYF
J: TRBJ2-7; V: TRBV9; size: .; D: .; DNA: TGTGCCAGCAGCCCCTCGGTGTTAGCGGATACCTACGAGCAGTACTTC; CDR3: CASSPSVLADTYEQYF
J: TRBJ1-1; V: TRBV12-3/TRBV12-4; size: .; D: .; DNA: TGTGCCAGCAGTTTAGACCCGAGGGACACTGAAGCTTTCTTT; CDR3: CASSLDPRDTEAFF
J: TRBJ2-3; V: TRBV28; size: .; D: .; DNA: TGTGCCAGCCGATTAGGGACCTCTAGCACAGATACGCAGTATTTT; CDR3: CASRLGTSSTDTQYF